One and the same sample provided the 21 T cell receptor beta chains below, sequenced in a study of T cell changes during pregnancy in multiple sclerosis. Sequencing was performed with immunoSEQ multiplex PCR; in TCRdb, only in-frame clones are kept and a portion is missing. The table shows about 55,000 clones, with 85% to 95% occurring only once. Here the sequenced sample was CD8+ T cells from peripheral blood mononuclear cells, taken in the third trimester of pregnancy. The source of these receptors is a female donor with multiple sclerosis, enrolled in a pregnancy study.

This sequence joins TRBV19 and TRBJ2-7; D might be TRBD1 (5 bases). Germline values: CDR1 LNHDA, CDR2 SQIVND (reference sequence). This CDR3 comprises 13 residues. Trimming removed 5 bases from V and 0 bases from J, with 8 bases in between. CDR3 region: CASSAGLSYEQYF. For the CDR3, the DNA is TGTGCCAGTAGTGCAGGGCTCTCCTACGAGCAGTACTTC.

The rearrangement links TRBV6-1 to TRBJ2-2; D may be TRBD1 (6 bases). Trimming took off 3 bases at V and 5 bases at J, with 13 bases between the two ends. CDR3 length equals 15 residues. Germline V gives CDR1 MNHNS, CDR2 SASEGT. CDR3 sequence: CASSEGAGNTGELFF. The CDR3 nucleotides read TGTGCCAGCAGTGAGGGGGCAGGAAATACCGGGGAGCTGTTTTTT.

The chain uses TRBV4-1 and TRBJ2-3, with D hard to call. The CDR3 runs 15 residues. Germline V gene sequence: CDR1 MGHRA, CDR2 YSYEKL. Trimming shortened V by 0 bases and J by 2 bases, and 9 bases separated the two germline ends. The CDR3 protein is CASSQEGYYTDTQYF. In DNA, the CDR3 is TGCGCCAGCAGCCAAGAAGGCTACTACACAGATACGCAGTATTTT.

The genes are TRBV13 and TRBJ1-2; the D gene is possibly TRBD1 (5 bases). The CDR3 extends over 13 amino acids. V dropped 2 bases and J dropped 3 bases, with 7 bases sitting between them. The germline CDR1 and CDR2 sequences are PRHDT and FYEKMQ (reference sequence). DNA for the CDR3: TGTGCCAGCAGCTTAAAAGGGGACTATGGCTACACCTTC. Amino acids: CASSLKGDYGYTF. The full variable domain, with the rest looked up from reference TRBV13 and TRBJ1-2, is AAGVIQSPRHLIKEKRETATLKCYPIPRHDTVYWYQQGPGQDPQFLISFYEKMQSDKGSIPDRFSAQQFSDYHSELNMSSLELGDSALYFCASSLKGDYGYTFGSGTRLTVV.

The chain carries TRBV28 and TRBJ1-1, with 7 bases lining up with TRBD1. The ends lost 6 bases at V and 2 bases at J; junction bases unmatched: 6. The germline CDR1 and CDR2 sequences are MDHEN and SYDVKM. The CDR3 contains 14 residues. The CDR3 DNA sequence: TGTGCCAGCAGCTTCGGGGACAGCAACACTGAAGCTTTCTTT. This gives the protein CASSFGDSNTEAFF.

CDR3 in amino acids: CASRASDGELFF. The CDR3 bases are TGTGCCAGCAGGGCTAGCGACGGGGAGCTGTTTTTT. This chain joins TRBV13 and TRBJ2-2; TRBD2 is a possible D gene (6 bases). Trimming pared 6 bases from V and 7 bases from J, leaving 9 bases between. The CDR3 has 12 amino acids. Germline CDR1 PRHDT, CDR2 FYEKMQ (reference sequence).

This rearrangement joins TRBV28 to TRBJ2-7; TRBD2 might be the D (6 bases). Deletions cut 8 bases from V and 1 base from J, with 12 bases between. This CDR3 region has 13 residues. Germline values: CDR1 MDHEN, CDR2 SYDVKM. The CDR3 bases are TGTGCCAGCGGATTAGCGGAATCCTACGAGCAGTACTTC. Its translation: CASGLAESYEQYF.

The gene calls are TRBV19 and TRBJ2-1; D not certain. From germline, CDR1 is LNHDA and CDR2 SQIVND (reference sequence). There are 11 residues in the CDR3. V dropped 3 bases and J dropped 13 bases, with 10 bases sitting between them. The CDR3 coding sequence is TGTGCCAGTAGTATGAAGAGGTTTCAGTTCTTC. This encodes CASSMKRFQFF.

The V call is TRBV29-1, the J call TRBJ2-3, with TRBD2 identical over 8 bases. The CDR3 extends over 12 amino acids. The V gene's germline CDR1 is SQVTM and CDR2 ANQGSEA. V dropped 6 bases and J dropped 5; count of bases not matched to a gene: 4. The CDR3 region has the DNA TGCAGCGTCCGAGCGGGAGAAGATACGCAGTATTTT. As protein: CSVRAGEDTQYF.

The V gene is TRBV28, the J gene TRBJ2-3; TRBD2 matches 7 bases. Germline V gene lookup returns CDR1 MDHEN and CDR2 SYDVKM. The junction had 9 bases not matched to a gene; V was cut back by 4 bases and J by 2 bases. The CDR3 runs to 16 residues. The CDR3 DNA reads TGTGCCAGCAGTTCTTCCCGGGACTATTACACAGATACGCAGTATTTT. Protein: CASSSSRDYYTDTQYF.

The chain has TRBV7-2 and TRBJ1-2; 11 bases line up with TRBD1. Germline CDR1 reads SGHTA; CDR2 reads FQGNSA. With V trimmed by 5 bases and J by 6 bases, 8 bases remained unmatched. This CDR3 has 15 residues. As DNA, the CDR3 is TGTGCCAGCAGCGCATCCGGGACAGGGGGTGATGGCTACACCTTC. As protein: CASSASGTGGDGYTF.

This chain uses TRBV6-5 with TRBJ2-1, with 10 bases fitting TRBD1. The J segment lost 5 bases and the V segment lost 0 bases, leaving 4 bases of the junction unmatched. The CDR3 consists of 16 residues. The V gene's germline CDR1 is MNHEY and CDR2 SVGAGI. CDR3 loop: CASSYSGTGDHNEQFF. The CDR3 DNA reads TGTGCCAGCAGTTACTCCGGGACAGGGGACCACAATGAGCAGTTCTTC.

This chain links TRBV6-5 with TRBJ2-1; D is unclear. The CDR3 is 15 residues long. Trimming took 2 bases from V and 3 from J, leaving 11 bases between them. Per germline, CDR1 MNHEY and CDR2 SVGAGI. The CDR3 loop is CASSYPASGYNEQFF. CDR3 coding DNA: TGTGCCAGCAGTTACCCGGCTAGTGGCTACAATGAGCAGTTCTTC.

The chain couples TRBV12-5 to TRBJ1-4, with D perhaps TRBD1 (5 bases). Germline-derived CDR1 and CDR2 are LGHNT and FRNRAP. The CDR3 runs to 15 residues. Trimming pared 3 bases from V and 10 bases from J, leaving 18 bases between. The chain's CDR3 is CASGFGGSGYGKLFF. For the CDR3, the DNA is TGTGCTAGTGGTTTTGGGGGGTCGGGTTATGGAAAACTGTTTTTT.

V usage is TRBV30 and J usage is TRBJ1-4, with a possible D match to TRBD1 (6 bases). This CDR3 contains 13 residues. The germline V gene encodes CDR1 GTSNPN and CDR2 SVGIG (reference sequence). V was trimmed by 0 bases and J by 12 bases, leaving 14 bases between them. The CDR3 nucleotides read TGTGCCTGGAGTGTACTGGGGGCGGGGGAACTGTTTTTT. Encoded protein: CAWSVLGAGELFF.

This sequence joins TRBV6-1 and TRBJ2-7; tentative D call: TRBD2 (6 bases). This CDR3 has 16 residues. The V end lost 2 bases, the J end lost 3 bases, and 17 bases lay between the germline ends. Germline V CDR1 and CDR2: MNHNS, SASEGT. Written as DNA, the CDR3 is TGTGCCAGCAGTGAAAAGGAGGACTACCGCTTCTACGAGCAGTACTTC. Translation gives CASSEKEDYRFYEQYF.

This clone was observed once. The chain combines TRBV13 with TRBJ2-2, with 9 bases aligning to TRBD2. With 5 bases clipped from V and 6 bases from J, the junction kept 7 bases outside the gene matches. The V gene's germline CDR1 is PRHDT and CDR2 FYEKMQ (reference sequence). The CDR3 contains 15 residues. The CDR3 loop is CASSPGLAGAGELFF. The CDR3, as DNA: TGTGCCAGCAGCCCGGGACTAGCCGGAGCCGGGGAGCTGTTTTTT.

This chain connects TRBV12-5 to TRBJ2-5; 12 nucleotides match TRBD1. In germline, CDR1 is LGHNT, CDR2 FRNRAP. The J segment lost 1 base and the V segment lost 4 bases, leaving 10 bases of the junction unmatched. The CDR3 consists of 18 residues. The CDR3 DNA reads TGTGCTAGTGGTTCCCACGGGACAGGGGGCGCTTTCCAAGAGACCCAGTACTTC. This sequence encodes CASGSHGTGGAFQETQYF.

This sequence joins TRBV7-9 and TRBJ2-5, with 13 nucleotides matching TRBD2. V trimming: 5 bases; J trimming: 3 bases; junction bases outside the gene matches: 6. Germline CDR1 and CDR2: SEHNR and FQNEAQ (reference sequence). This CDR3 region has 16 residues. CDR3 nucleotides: TGTGCCAGCAGCGGACCCGGGACTAGCGGGAAAGAGACCCAGTACTTC. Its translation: CASSGPGTSGKETQYF.

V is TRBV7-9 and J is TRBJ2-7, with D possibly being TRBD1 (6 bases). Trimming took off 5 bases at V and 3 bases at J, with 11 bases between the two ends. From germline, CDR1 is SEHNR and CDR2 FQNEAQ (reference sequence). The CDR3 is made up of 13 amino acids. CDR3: CASSQRGFYEQYF. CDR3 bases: TGTGCCAGCAGCCAGAGGGGGTTCTACGAGCAGTACTTC.

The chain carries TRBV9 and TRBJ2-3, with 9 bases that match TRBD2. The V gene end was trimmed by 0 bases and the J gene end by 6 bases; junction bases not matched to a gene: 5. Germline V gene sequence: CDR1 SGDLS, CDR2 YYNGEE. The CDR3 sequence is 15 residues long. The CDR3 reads CASSVDGTSGDTQYF. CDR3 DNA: TGTGCCAGCAGCGTAGATGGAACTAGCGGGGATACGCAGTATTTT.